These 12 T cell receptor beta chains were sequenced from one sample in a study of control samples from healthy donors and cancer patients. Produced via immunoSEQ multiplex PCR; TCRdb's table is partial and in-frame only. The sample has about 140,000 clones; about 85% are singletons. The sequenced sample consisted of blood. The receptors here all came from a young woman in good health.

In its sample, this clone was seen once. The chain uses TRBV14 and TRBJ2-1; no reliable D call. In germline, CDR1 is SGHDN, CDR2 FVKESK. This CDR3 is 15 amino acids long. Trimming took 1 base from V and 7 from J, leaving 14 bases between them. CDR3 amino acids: CASSQGRLVRNEQFF. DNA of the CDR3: TGTGCCAGCAGCCAAGGTCGCCTAGTTCGGAATGAGCAGTTCTTC.

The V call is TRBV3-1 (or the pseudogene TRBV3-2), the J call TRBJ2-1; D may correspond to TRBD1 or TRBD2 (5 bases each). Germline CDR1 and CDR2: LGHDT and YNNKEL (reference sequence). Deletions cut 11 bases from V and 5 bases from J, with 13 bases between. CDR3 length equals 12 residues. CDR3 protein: CASIGDHNEQFF. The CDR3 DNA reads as TGTGCCTCGATCGGGGACCACAATGAGCAGTTCTTC.

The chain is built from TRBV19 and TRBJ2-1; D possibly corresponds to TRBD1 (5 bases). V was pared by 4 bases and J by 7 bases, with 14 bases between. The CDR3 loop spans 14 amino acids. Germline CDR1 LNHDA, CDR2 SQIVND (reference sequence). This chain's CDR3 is CASSREGVMNEQFF. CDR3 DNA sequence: TGTGCCAGTAGTAGGGAAGGGGTAATGAATGAGCAGTTCTTC.

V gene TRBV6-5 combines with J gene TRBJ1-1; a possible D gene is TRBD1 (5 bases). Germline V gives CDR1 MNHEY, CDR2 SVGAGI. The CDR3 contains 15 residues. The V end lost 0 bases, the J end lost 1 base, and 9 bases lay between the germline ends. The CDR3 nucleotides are TGTGCCAGCAGTTACTCGTGGCAGGGGAACACTGAAGCTTTCTTT. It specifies CASSYSWQGNTEAFF.

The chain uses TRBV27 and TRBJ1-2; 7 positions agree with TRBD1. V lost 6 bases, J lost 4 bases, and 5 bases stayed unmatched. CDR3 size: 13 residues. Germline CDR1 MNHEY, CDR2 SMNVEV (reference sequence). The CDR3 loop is CASRVQGIYGYTF. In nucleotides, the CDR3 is TGTGCCAGCAGGGTACAGGGGATCTATGGCTACACCTTC.

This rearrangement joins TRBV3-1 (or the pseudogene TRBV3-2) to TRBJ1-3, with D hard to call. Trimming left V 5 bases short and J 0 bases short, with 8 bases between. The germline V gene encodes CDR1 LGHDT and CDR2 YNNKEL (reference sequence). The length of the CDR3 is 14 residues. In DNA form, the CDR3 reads TGTGCCAGCAGCACGGTCCCCTCTGGAAACACCATATATTTT. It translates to CASSTVPSGNTIYF.

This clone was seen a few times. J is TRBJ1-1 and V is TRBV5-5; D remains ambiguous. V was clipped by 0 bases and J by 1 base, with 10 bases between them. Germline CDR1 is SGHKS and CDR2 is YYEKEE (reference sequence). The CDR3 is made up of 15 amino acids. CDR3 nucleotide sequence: TGTGCCAGCAGCTTGGCCGTGACAACGAACACTGAAGCTTTCTTT. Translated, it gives CASSLAVTTNTEAFF. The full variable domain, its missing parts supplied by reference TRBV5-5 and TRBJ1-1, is DAGVTQSPTHLIKTRGQQVTLRCSPISGHKSVSWYQQVLGQGPQFIFQYYEKEERGRGNFPDRFSARQFPNYSSELNVNALLLGDSALYLCASSLAVTTNTEAFFGQGTRLTVV.

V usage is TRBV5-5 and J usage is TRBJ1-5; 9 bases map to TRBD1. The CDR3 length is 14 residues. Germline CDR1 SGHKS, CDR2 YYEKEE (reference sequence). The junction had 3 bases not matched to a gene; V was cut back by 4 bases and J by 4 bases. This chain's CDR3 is CASSPGQGNQPQHF. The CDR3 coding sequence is TGTGCCAGCAGCCCAGGACAGGGGAATCAGCCCCAGCATTTT. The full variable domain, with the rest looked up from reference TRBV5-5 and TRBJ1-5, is DAGVTQSPTHLIKTRGQQVTLRCSPISGHKSVSWYQQVLGQGPQFIFQYYEKEERGRGNFPDRFSARQFPNYSSELNVNALLLGDSALYLCASSPGQGNQPQHFGDGTRLSIL.

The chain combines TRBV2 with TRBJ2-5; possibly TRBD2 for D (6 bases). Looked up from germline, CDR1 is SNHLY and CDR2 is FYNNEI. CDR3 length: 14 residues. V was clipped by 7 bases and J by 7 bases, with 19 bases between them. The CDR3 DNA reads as TGTGCCAGCATTTACGGGACGGAGGGAGGGACCCAGTACTTC. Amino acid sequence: CASIYGTEGGTQYF.

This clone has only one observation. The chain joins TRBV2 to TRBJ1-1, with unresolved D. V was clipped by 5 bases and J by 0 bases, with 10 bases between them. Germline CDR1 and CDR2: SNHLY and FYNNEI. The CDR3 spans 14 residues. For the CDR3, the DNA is TGTGCCAGCAGTATCAGCCCTATGAACACTGAAGCTTTCTTT. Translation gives CASSISPMNTEAFF.

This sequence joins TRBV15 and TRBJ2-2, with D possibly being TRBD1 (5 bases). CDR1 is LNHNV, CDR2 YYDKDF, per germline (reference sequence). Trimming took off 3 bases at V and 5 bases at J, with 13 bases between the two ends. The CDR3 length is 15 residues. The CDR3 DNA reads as TGTGCCACCAGCAGGTCCCCCCCAGGGACCGGGGAGCTGTTTTTT. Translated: CATSRSPPGTGELFF.

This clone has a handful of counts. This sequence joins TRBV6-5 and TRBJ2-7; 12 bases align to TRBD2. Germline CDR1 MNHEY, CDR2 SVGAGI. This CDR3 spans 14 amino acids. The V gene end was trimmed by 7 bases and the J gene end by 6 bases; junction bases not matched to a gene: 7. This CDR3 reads CASTQGTSGREQYF. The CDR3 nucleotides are TGTGCCAGCACCCAAGGGACTAGCGGGCGCGAGCAGTACTTC.